A selection of T cell receptor beta chains follows, all from one sample in a study of blood T cell repertoires in COVID-19. Sequenced by immunoSEQ multiplex PCR; TCRdb stores in-frame clones only, minus some. The sample has some 83,000 clones, 70% to 90% seen once. Sequenced: peripheral blood. All receptors derive from an elderly woman with active or convalescent COVID-19. Each CDR3 is given with its conserved first and last residue. The D gene is left open where the match is weak. Not all rows give a size; the values are once, few, many and, for expanded clones, a class.

CDR3,DNA,length,V,D,size,J
CASSLRGAADTQYF,TGTGCCAGCAGTTTACGGGGGGCCGCAGATACGCAGTATTTT,14,TRBV27,-,-,TRBJ2-3
CASSSLTGAGTEAFF,TGTGCCAGCAGTTCCCTGACAGGCGCGGGCACTGAAGCTTTCTTT,15,TRBV6-5,-,few,TRBJ1-1
CASRGQGTEAFF,TGTGCCAGTAGGGGACAGGGGACTGAAGCTTTCTTT,12,TRBV19,TRBD1,once,TRBJ1-1
CASSLRLGGPGDTQYF,TGTGCCAGCAGTTTAAGGTTGGGGGGGCCCGGGGATACGCAGTATTTT,16,TRBV28,-,-,TRBJ2-3
CASSQGDRQPQHF,TGTGCCAGCAGCCAAGGGGACAGGCAGCCCCAGCATTTT,13,TRBV3-1/TRBV3-2,TRBD1,-,TRBJ1-5
CASSGLRASGKSEQYF,TGTGCCAGCAGCGGGTTAAGGGCTAGCGGGAAAAGCGAGCAGTACTTC,16,TRBV21-1,-,-,TRBJ2-7
CASSVGGQGLRGYTF,TGTGCCAGCAGCGTCGGGGGACAGGGGCTAAGGGGCTACACCTTC,15,TRBV9,TRBD1,-,TRBJ1-2
CASSRGPGQFF,TGTGCCAGCAGCCGAGGACCGGGGCAGTTCTTC,11,TRBV7-8,-,few,TRBJ2-1
CASGAQRGGTDTQYF,TGTGCCAGTGGGGCCCAGCGGGGGGGCACAGATACGCAGTATTTT,15,TRBV19,TRBD2,-,TRBJ2-3
CASSLLTGSAQGGYGYTF,TGTGCCAGCAGTTTATTGACGGGGAGTGCGCAGGGGGGCTATGGCTACACCTTC,18,TRBV28,TRBD1,-,TRBJ1-2
CASSLVRGRNSPLHF,TGTGCCAGCAGCTTAGTACGGGGGAGGAATTCACCCCTCCACTTT,15,TRBV11-2,-,-,TRBJ1-6
CASNNPQGPGQPQHF,TGTGCCAGCAATAATCCTCAGGGTCCAGGTCAGCCCCAGCATTTT,15,TRBV6-6,-,-,TRBJ1-5
CASRQRTGANTGELFF,TGTGCCAGCAGACAAAGGACAGGGGCGAACACCGGGGAGCTGTTTTTT,16,TRBV5-5,TRBD1,-,TRBJ2-2
CASSLGAGAGTDTQYF,TGCGCCAGCAGCTTAGGAGCGGGAGCTGGCACAGATACGCAGTATTTT,16,TRBV5-1,TRBD2,-,TRBJ2-3
CASSKRLAGVNNDEQYF,TGTGCCAGCAGCAAGAGGCTAGCGGGGGTCAATAATGACGAGCAGTACTTC,17,TRBV3-1/TRBV3-2,TRBD2,-,TRBJ2-7